One and the same sample provided the 24 T cell receptor beta chains below, sequenced in a study of identical twins. Via MiXCR, TCRdb re-called the 5' RACE reads, giving one row per CDR3 protein. This table has about 520,000 distinct CDR3 sequences, approximately 22% appearing once. A further study also used this sample, focusing on T cells expressing NK-cell markers.

Sequencing input: CD4+ T cells sorted from blood. Source of these receptors: a woman between 18 and 29 years old in good health.

The genes are TRBV6-2 or TRBV6-3 and TRBJ2-4; D might be TRBD2 (5 bases). The V end was cut by 7 bases, the J end by 1 base, with 14 bases between. From germline, CDR1 is MNHEY and CDR2 SVGEGT. The CDR3 totals 15 residues. CDR3 nucleotide sequence: TGTGCCAGCACCCAAGGAGGAGCGGCCAAAAACATTCAGTACTTC. Translated: CASTQGGAAKNIQYF.

This clonotype was counted only a few times. The rearrangement joins TRBV12-3 or TRBV12-4 to TRBJ2-1; 10 nucleotides match TRBD2. V dropped 2 bases and J dropped 3; count of bases not matched to a gene: 7. The CDR3 totals 17 residues. The CDR3 bases are TGTGCCAGCAGTTTAAGGTCTAGCGGGAGACGCTACAATGAGCAGTTCTTC. Residues: CASSLRSSGRRYNEQFF.

This clonotype showed up many times. This chain connects TRBV29-1 to TRBJ2-3; tentatively, D is TRBD2 (6 bases). CDR3 length: 14 residues. Trimming took off 8 bases at V and 0 bases at J, with 15 bases between the two ends. In germline, CDR1 is SQVTM, CDR2 ANQGSEA. CDR3 residues: CSIGGRASTDTQYF. In DNA form, the CDR3 reads TGCAGCATCGGAGGGCGGGCTAGCACAGATACGCAGTATTTT.

The table lists this clonotype with many counts. This rearrangement joins TRBV12-3 or TRBV12-4 to TRBJ2-3; D gene uncertain. The CDR3 totals 15 residues. The V end was cut by 5 bases, the J end by 1 base, with 13 bases between. CDR3 sequence reads: CASSPGLGGTDTQYF. Here the CDR3 DNA reads TGTGCCAGCAGTCCTGGTCTAGGAGGCACAGATACGCAGTATTTT.

The V and J genes are TRBV12-3 or TRBV12-4 and TRBJ2-2; 9 nucleotides match TRBD2. Unmatched junction bases numbered 4, after V lost 3 bases and J lost 5 bases. The CDR3 is made up of 15 amino acids. CDR3 sequence reads: CASSFRRGGTGELFF. Here the CDR3 DNA reads TGTGCCAGCAGTTTCCGGCGGGGGGGTACCGGGGAGCTGTTTTTT.

The chain couples TRBV7-3 to TRBJ2-1; D is unresolved. This CDR3 spans 14 amino acids. The V gene's germline CDR1 is SGHTA and CDR2 FQGTGA. Deletions cut 1 base from V and 9 bases from J, with 13 bases between. The CDR3 here is CASSLKGSWGEQFF. The CDR3 nucleotides are TGTGCCAGCAGCTTAAAGGGATCCTGGGGTGAGCAGTTCTTC.

This clonotype has only a few counts. The chain has TRBV20-1 and TRBJ2-7; maybe TRBD2 (6 bases). The CDR3 has 15 amino acids. Germline-derived CDR1 and CDR2 are DFQATT and SNEGSKA (reference sequence). The V and J ends lost 1 base and 5 bases respectively, with 18 bases between them. The CDR3 nucleotides are TGCAGTGCTAGAGGGGCAGCGGGCCTAGATCACGAGCAGTACTTC. Amino acids: CSARGAAGLDHEQYF.

The rearrangement uses TRBV20-1 and TRBJ2-2; D is uncertain. Per the germline V gene, CDR1 is DFQATT and CDR2 is SNEGSKA (reference sequence). This CDR3 comprises 10 residues. The CDR3 DNA reads as TGCACTGTGACGTACGGGGAGCTGTTTTTT. It is translated as CTVTYGELFF.

The chain employs TRBV6-1 and TRBJ1-1, with D unclear. The CDR3 has 12 residues. Trimming took 6 bases from V and 5 from J, leaving 10 bases between them. Germline V gene lookup returns CDR1 MNHNS and CDR2 SASEGT. The CDR3 DNA follows: TGTGCCAGCAGAACCCATTGGACTGAAGCTTTCTTT. Protein: CASRTHWTEAFF.

This sequence joins TRBV12-3 or TRBV12-4 and TRBJ1-2; no firm D call. The CDR3 consists of 12 residues. V lost 4 bases, J lost 4 bases, and 7 bases lay in between. DNA for the CDR3: TGTGCCAGCAGTTCCGGGTTCTATGGCTACACCTTC. Protein: CASSSGFYGYTF.

The chain is built from TRBV18 and TRBJ2-7; 9 bases are shared with TRBD2. V lost 4 bases to trimming and J lost 0 bases; unmatched junction nucleotides: 13. CDR1 and CDR2 from the germline V gene are KGHSH and LQKENI. The CDR3 contains 18 residues. DNA of the CDR3: TGTGCCAGCTCACTGAAGATTTATAGCGGGGGACGCTCCTACGAGCAGTACTTC. Its protein product is CASSLKIYSGGRSYEQYF.

The chain has TRBV5-4 and TRBJ2-3; 12 bases line up with TRBD2. The CDR3 contains 16 residues. From germline, CDR1 is SGHNT and CDR2 YYREEE (reference sequence). J lost 3 bases, V lost 1 base, and 3 bases had no gene match. The CDR3 reads CASSLRLAGETDTQYF. CDR3 bases: TGTGCCAGCAGCTTGAGACTAGCGGGGGAAACAGATACGCAGTATTTT.

This clonotype was seen a few times. This chain connects TRBV12-3 or TRBV12-4 to TRBJ1-2; D ambiguous. The V gene lost 4 bases and the J gene lost 6 bases, with 15 bases spanning the gap. CDR3 length: 14 amino acids. The CDR3 bases are TGTGCCAGCAGTTCTCGGACCTCCTCGAATGGCTACACCTTC. Its protein is CASSSRTSSNGYTF.

The J gene is TRBJ2-1, the V gene TRBV4-1, with TRBD2 identical over 8 bases. The CDR3 covers 16 residues. Trimming cost V 4 bases and J 7 bases; bases outside gene matches: 12. Germline V gene sequence: CDR1 MGHRA, CDR2 YSYEKL. The CDR3 nucleotides are TGCGCCAGCAGCCCGTGGGGGACTAGTGCGAAAAATGAGCAGTTCTTC. As protein: CASSPWGTSAKNEQFF.

This clonotype was seen a few times. The chain has TRBV5-6 and TRBJ2-3; unclear D gene. The CDR3 is made up of 14 amino acids. The germline gives CDR1 SGHDT, CDR2 YYEEEE. The V end lost 4 bases, the J end lost 0 bases, and 9 bases lay between the germline ends. DNA of the CDR3: TGTGCCAGCAGCGCTGAAAGTAGCACAGATACGCAGTATTTT. Translation gives CASSAESSTDTQYF.

This clonotype has just a few counts. V and J are TRBV12-5 and TRBJ2-7; 8 bases match TRBD2. The V and J ends lost 0 bases and 2 bases, in that order; junction bases with no gene match: 9. The CDR3 length is 17 residues. Per the germline V gene, CDR1 is LGHNT and CDR2 is FRNRAP. CDR3 sequence: CASGLVVGTSFPYEQYF. In DNA, the CDR3 is TGTGCTAGTGGTTTGGTAGTCGGGACTAGTTTCCCCTACGAGCAGTACTTC.

The V and J genes are TRBV20-1 and TRBJ1-1, with a weak D call TRBD1 (6 bases). With 5 bases removed from V and 3 bases from J, the gap between germline ends came to 19 bases. Germline V gene sequence: CDR1 DFQATT, CDR2 SNEGSKA (reference sequence). The CDR3 is 15 residues long. The CDR3 is CSARGTLIQHTEAFF. The CDR3, as DNA: TGCAGTGCTCGCGGGACATTAATTCAGCACACTGAAGCTTTCTTT.

The chain couples TRBV30 to TRBJ1-2; D perhaps matches TRBD1 (6 bases). V gave up 0 bases and J gave up 7 bases, with 12 bases separating them. Germline CDR1 reads GTSNPN; CDR2 reads SVGIG (reference sequence). The CDR3 totals 13 residues. In DNA, the CDR3 is TGTGCCTGGAGTGTAGGGGGTTTCAGTGGCTACACCTTC. Encoded protein: CAWSVGGFSGYTF.

This CDR3 is CASRPSSGANVLTF. The CDR3 DNA reads as TGTGCCAGCAGGCCTTCCTCTGGGGCCAACGTCCTGACTTTC. V and J are TRBV6-2 or TRBV6-3 and TRBJ2-6; D not certain. The germline V gene has CDR1 MNHEY and CDR2 SVGEGT. Deletions cut 6 bases from V and 0 bases from J, with 6 bases between. The CDR3 has 14 residues.

This clonotype came up a few times. The chain carries TRBV20-1 and TRBJ2-3; 11 nucleotides line up with TRBD2. Germline V gene sequence: CDR1 DFQATT, CDR2 SNEGSKA (reference sequence). The CDR3 spans 16 residues. The V gene end was trimmed by 3 bases and the J gene end by 4 bases; junction bases not matched to a gene: 9. This CDR3 is CSASPPTSGVADTQYF. The DNA for the CDR3 is TGCAGTGCTAGCCCCCCGACTAGCGGGGTAGCAGATACGCAGTATTTT.

V and J are TRBV5-6 and TRBJ1-2; D unclear. The CDR3 is 15 amino acids. Germline CDR1 and CDR2: SGHDT and YYEEEE. V shed 1 base and J shed 2 bases, with 12 bases lying between them. In nucleotides, the CDR3 is TGTGCCAGCAGCTTGATGAAGCGAGAAAACTATGGCTACACCTTC. It specifies CASSLMKRENYGYTF. The full variable domain, with the rest looked up from reference TRBV5-6 and TRBJ1-2, is DAGVTQSPTHLIKTRGQQVTLRCSPKSGHDTVSWYQQALGQGPQFIFQYYEEEERQRGNFPDRFSGHQFPNYSSELNVNALLLGDSALYLCASSLMKRENYGYTFGSGTRLTVV.

The sample holds many counts of this clonotype. The rearrangement uses TRBV7-6 and TRBJ1-1; D is uncertain. The germline V gene encodes CDR1 SGHVS and CDR2 FNYEAQ. The CDR3 consists of 12 residues. Trimming stripped 4 bases from V and 4 bases from J, with 7 bases between. The CDR3 nucleotides read TGTGCCAGCAGCTCAGGTGGCACTGAAGCTTTCTTT. It yields the protein CASSSGGTEAFF.

The chain uses TRBV21-1 and TRBJ2-5. TRBV21-1 counts as a pseudogene. This CDR3 is built from 13 residues. Here the CDR3 reads CASCRVFQETQYF. Here the CDR3 DNA reads TGTGCCAGCTGCAGGGTCTTCCAAGAGACCCAGTACTTC.

The chain couples TRBV10-3 to TRBJ1-5, with 8 positions matching TRBD1. This CDR3 is 16 amino acids long. The V and J ends lost 2 bases and 4 bases, in that order; junction bases with no gene match: 7. Germline CDR1 is ENHRY and CDR2 is SYGVKD. The CDR3 DNA is TGTGCCATCAGTGAGACTCAGGGGGCCGGGAATCAGCCCCAGCATTTT. It specifies CAISETQGAGNQPQHF.